Below are 8 T cell receptor beta chains sequenced from a single sample in a study of tumor-infiltrating lymphocytes in primary liver carcinoma. Starting from 400 to 500 ng of total RNA, TCR beta cDNA was produced with a primer in the constant region. ARM-PCR was slightly modified, and three nested multiplex PCR rounds with it gave rise to the TCR beta libraries. Primers for the first two PCR rounds were TRBV1-TRBV30 forward primers and a C-beta reverse primer (around 11 cycles per round). Each CDR3 protein is one row after TCRdb ran MiXCR on the multiplex PCR reads. The table lists about 120,000 distinct CDR3 sequences, about 68% of them singletons, with over 7% in the top ten. Extraction of RNA together with DNA used about 17-34 mg of unsorted bulk tissue. The sample comprised liver tumor tissue from sampling region 1. Regarding subset: tumor region T1, superior pole. These receptors originate from a woman in her sixties with primary liver carcinoma and hepatitis B virus infection.

Comments on this clonotype: At one of its ends the junction is not consistent with the germline gene, which may arise from a read error. The rearrangement joins TRBV11-2 to TRBJ1-6; 8 bases agree with TRBD1. The CDR3 has 17 amino acids. Germline values: CDR1 SGHAT, CDR2 FQNNGV. Written as DNA, the CDR3 is TGTGCCAACAGCTCAGACAGGGGAACAGGGTTTTATTCACCCCTCCACTTT. It yields the protein CANSSDRGTGFYSPLHF.

About this clonotype: This clone may be a read error of a much larger clone one base away. The chain employs TRBV10-2 and TRBJ2-2; TRBD2 matches at 7 bases. The CDR3 has 13 residues. CDR1 and CDR2 from the germline V gene are WSHSY and SAAADI. CDR3 protein: CDSGTYRAGELFF. The CDR3 DNA reads TGCGACAGCGGGACTTATCGGGCCGGGGAGCTGTTTTTT.

This clonotype has more than one count but fewer than ten. The chain carries TRBV11-3 and TRBJ2-3; D might be TRBD2 (7 bases). In germline, CDR1 is SGHNT, CDR2 YENEEA. V was cut by 1 base and J by 7 bases, with 15 bases left in between. The length of the CDR3 is 15 residues. The CDR3 DNA follows: TGTGCCAGCAGCTTAGGACTAGGGGGACTAAATACGCAGTATTTT. Amino acids: CASSLGLGGLNTQYF.

The chain uses TRBV5-8 and TRBJ2-2, with 8 bases fitting TRBD1. After removal of 2 bases from V and 5 bases from J, the junction contained 8 bases not matched to a gene. The CDR3 has 16 amino acids. Germline-derived CDR1 and CDR2 are SGHTS and YDEGEE. CDR3 protein: CASSFILQGDTGELFF. The CDR3 nucleotides read TGTGCCAGCAGCTTCATTTTACAGGGGGATACCGGGGAGCTGTTTTTT.

This clonotype is a singleton in its sample. The V call is TRBV6-5, the J call TRBJ1-1, with 8 positions matching TRBD1. The CDR3 is 15 amino acids. The trim removed 10 bases at V and 3 bases at J, leaving 13 bases unmatched. CDR1 is MNHEY and CDR2 is SVGAGI in the germline V gene. The CDR3 region is CANCRSGTGDTEAFF. CDR3 bases: TGTGCCAACTGTCGTTCCGGGACAGGAGACACTGAAGCTTTCTTT.

A word on this clonotype: Being one base from a much bigger clone, this may be a read error. The CDR3 does not end in the conserved phenylalanine or tryptophan, so this is likely a read error. The V call is TRBV4-2, the J call TRBJ1-2, with D tentatively TRBD1 (6 bases). The CDR3 contains 14 residues. In germline, CDR1 is LGHNA, CDR2 YNFKEQ. The V gene lost 2 bases and the J gene lost 5 bases, with 12 bases spanning the gap. The DNA of the CDR3 is TGTGCCAGCAGCCAAACCGGGGGCGAGTATGGCTACACCTCC. It specifies CASSQTGGEYGYTS.

This clonotype was counted ten times or more. The rearrangement joins TRBV4-2 to TRBJ2-7, with a tentative D call TRBD2 (5 bases). CDR3 length: 16 residues. Germline CDR1 reads LGHNA; CDR2 reads YNFKEQ. V lost 0 bases to trimming and J lost 2 bases, with 14 bases between them. The CDR3 DNA sequence: TGTGCCAGCAGCCAAGATGGGAGCGGATCCCCCTACGAGCAGTACTTC. This sequence encodes CASSQDGSGSPYEQYF.

The rearrangement uses TRBV2 and TRBJ2-1; the match to TRBD2 covers 10 bases. The CDR3 has 16 amino acids. V trimming: 6 bases; J trimming: 2 bases; junction bases outside the gene matches: 7. Germline assignment: CDR1 SNHLY and CDR2 FYNNEI. The CDR3 loop is CASSWTSGGAYNEQFF. In DNA, the CDR3 is TGTGCCAGCAGCTGGACTAGCGGAGGCGCCTACAATGAGCAGTTCTTC.